The clone carrying this T cell receptor (beta chain) showed up just once. The antigen remains unidentified. The identical CDR3 is also encoded by other nucleotide sequences in the sample. This sample was taken from a study of identifying expanded T cells in peripheral blood. Assay used: immunoSEQ multiplex PCR; TCRdb lists only in-frame clones, some missing. The table has more than 85,000 clones, approximately 88% seen once. During the collection period, no donor immune events like infections were recorded. Overall study results and limits: Across healthy donors, higher total template counts meant significantly greater roughly 2-week count variance. Around 1.2 clones differed between technical replicates, versus about 16 and 19 over time.

CDR1 and CDR2 (germline): SGHTA, FQGTGA. There are 12 residues in the CDR3. The V end lost 5 bases, the J end lost 0 bases, and 1 base lay between the germline ends. The chain carries TRBV7-3 and TRBJ2-2; D unresolved. The sequenced sample consisted of blood. The TCR was taken from a person aged 18 to 75 in good health. CDR3 amino acids: CASSPNTGELFF. CDR3 in DNA: TGTGCCAGCAGCCCGAACACCGGGGAGCTGTTTTTT.